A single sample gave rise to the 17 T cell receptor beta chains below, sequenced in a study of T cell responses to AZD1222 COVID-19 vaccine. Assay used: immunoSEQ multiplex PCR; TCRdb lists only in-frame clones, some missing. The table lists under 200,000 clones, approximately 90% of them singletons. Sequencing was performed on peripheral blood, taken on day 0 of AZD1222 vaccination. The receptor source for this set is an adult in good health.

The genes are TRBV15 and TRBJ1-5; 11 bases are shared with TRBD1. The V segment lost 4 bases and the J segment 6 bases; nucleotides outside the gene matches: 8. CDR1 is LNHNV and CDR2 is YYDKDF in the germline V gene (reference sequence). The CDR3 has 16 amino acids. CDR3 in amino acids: CATSIMDRGRRQPQHF. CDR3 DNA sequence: TGTGCCACCAGCATTATGGACAGGGGGCGTCGTCAGCCCCAGCATTTT.

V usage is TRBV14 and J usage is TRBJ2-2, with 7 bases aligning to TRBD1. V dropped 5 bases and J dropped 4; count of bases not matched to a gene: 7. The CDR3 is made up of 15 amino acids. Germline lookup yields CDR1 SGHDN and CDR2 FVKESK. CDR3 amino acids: CASSGYRGSTGELFF. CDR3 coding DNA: TGTGCCAGCAGCGGGTACAGGGGTAGCACCGGGGAGCTGTTTTTT.

CDR3 residues: CAWSVPLAGSYEVSYNEQFF. CDR3 nucleotide sequence: TGTGCCTGGAGTGTACCTTTAGCGGGGTCGTATGAAGTCTCCTACAATGAGCAGTTCTTC. The V gene is TRBV30, the J gene TRBJ2-1; TRBD2 matches 8 bases. V lost 0 bases, J lost 0 bases, and 16 bases stayed unmatched. The CDR3 length is 20 residues. Germline CDR1 and CDR2: GTSNPN and SVGIG (reference sequence).

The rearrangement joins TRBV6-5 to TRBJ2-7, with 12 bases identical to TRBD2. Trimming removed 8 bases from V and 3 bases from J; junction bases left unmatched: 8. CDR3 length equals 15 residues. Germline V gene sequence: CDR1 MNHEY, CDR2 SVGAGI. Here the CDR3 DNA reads TGTGCCAGCGTTACTCTAGCGGGAGGGCTCTACGAGCAGTACTTC. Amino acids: CASVTLAGGLYEQYF.

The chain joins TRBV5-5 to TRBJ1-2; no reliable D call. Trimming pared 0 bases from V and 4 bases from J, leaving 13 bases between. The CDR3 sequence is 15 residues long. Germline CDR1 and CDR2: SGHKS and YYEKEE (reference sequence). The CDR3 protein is CASSLGGLESYGYTF. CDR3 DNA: TGTGCCAGCAGCTTGGGAGGCCTAGAGAGCTATGGCTACACCTTC.

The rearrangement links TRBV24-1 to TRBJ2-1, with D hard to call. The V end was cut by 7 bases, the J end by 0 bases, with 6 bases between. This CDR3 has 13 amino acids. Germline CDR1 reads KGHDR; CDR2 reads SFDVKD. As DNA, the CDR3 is TGTGCCACCAGCTTGAGCTCCTACAATGAGCAGTTCTTC. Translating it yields CATSLSSYNEQFF.

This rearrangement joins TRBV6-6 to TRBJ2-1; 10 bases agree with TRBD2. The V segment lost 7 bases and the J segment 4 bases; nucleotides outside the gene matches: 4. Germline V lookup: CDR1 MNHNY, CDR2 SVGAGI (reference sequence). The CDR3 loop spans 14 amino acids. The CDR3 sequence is CASTRTSGYNEQFF. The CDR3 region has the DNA TGTGCCAGCACTCGGACTAGCGGATACAATGAGCAGTTCTTC.

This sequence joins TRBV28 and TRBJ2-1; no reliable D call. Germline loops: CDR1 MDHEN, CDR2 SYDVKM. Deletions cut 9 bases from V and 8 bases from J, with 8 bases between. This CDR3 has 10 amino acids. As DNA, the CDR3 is TGTGCCAGTGGGTTGCATGAGCAGTTCTTC. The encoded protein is CASGLHEQFF.

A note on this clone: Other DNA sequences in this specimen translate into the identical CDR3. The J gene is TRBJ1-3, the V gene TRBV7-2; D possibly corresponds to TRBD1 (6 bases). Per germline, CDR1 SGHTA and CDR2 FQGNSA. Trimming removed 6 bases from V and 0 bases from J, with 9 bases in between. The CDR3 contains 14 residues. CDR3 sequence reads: CASSLGGSGNTIYF. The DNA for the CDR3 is TGTGCCAGCAGTCTAGGGGGCTCTGGAAACACCATATATTTT.

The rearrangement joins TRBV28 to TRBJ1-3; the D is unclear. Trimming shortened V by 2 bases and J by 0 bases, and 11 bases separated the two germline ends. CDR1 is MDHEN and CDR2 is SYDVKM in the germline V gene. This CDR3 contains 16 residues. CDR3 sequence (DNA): TGTGCCAGCAGTTTAAAGCCAGCGAGCTCTGGAAACACCATATATTTT. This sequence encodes CASSLKPASSGNTIYF.

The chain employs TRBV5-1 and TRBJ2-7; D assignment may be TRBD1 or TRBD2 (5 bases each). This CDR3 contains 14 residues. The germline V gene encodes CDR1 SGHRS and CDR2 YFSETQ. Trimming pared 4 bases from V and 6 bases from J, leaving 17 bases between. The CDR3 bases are TGCGCCAGCAGCCCTCTGGGACCCCCCTCCGAGCAGTACTTC. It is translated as CASSPLGPPSEQYF. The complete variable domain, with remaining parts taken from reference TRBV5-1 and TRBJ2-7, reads KAGVTQTPRYLIKTRGQQVTLSCSPISGHRSVSWYQQTPGQGLQFLFEYFSETQRNKGNFPGRFSGRQFSNSRSEMNVSTLELGDSALYLCASSPLGPPSEQYFGPGTRLTVT.

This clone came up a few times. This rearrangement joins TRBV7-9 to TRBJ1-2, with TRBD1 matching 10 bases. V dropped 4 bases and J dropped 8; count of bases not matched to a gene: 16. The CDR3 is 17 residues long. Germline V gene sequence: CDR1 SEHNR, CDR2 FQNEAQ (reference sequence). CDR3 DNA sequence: TGTGCCAGCAGCTCTCATAACCGGGACAGGGGTTCACTAGGCTACACCTTC. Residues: CASSSHNRDRGSLGYTF. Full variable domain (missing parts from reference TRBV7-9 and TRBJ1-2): DTGVSQNPRHKITKRGQNVTFRCDPISEHNRLYWYRQTLGQGPEFLTYFQNEAQLEKSRLLSDRFSAERPKGSFSTLEIQRTEQGDSAMYLCASSSHNRDRGSLGYTFGSGTRLTVV.

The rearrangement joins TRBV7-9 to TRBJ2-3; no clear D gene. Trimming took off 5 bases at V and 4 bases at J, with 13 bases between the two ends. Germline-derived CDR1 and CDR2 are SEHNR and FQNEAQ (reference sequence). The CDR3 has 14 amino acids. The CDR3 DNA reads TGTGCCAGCAGCGGCTGGCTAGTCTCAGATACGCAGTATTTT. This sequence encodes CASSGWLVSDTQYF.

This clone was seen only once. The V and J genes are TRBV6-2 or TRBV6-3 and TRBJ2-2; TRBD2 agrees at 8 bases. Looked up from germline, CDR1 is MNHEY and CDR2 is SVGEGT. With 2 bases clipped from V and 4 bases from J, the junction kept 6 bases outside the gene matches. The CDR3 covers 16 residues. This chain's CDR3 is CASSYTAGAPTGELFF. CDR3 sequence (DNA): TGTGCCAGCAGTTACACAGCGGGAGCCCCCACCGGGGAGCTGTTTTTT.

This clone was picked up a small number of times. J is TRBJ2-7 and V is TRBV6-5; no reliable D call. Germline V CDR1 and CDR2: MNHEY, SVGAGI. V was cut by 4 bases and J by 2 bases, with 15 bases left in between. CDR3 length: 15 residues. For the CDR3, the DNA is TGTGCCAGCAGTTCCCCCAGGAGCGCAACCTACGAGCAGTACTTC. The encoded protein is CASSSPRSATYEQYF.

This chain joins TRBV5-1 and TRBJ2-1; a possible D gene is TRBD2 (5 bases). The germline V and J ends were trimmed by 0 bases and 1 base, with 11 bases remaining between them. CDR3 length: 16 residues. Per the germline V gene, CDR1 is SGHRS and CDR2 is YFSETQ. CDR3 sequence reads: CASSLERERSYNEQFF. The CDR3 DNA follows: TGCGCCAGCAGCTTGGAAAGGGAGAGGTCCTACAATGAGCAGTTCTTC.

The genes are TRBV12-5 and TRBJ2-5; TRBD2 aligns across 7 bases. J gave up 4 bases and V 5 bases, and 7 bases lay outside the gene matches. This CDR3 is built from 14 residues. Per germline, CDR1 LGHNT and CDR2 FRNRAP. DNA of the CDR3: TGTGCTAGTGGTAGTCCCGCGGGGGTAGAGACCCAGTACTTC. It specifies CASGSPAGVETQYF.